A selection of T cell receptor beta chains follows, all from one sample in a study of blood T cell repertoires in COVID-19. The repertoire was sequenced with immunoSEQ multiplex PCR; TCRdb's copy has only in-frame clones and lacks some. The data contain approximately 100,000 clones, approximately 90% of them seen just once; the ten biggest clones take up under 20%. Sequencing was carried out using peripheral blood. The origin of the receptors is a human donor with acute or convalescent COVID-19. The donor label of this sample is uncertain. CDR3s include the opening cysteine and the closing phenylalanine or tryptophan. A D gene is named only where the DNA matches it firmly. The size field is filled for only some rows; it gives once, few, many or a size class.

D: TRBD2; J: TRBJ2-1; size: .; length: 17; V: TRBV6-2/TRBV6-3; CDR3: CASSSLRGLAGENEQFF; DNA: TGTGCCAGCAGTTCCCTAAGGGGGCTAGCGGGAGAAAATGAGCAGTTCTTC
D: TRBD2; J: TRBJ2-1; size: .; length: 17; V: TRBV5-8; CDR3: CASSFYETSGDYNEQFF; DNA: TGTGCCAGCAGCTTTTATGAGACTAGCGGGGATTACAATGAGCAGTTCTTC
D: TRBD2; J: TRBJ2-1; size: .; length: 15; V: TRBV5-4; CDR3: CASSLTSGRYNEQFF; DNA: TGTGCCAGCAGCTTGACTAGCGGGAGATACAATGAGCAGTTCTTC
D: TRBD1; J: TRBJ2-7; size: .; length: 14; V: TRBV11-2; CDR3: CASGKGGLSYEQYF; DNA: TGTGCCAGCGGGAAAGGGGGCCTCTCCTACGAGCAGTACTTC
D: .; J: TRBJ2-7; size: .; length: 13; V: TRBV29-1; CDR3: CSVLGAEGYEQYF; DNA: TGCAGCGTGTTAGGAGCGGAGGGCTACGAGCAGTACTTC
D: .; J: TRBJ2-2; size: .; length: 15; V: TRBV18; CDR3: CASSPSLENTGELFF; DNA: TGTGCCAGCTCACCCAGCCTAGAGAACACCGGGGAGCTGTTTTTT
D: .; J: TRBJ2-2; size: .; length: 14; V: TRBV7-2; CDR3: CASSTDPGTGELFF; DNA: TGTGCCAGCAGCACTGATCCGGGCACCGGGGAGCTGTTTTTT
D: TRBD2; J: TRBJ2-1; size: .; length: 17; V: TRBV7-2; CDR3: CASSGSGRGRAYNEQFF; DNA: TGTGCCAGCAGCGGGAGCGGTCGTGGGAGGGCCTACAATGAGCAGTTCTTC
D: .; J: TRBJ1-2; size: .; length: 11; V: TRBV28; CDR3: CASVGRGGYTF; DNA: TGTGCCAGCGTTGGCAGGGGCGGCTACACCTTC
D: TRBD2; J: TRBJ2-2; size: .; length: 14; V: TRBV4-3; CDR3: CASSDSGGSGELFF; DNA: TGCGCCAGCAGCGATAGCGGGGGGTCCGGGGAGCTGTTTTTT
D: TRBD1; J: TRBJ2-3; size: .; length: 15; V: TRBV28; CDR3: CASSRDRAFTDTQYF; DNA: TGTGCCAGCAGCCGTGACAGGGCATTCACAGATACGCAGTATTTT
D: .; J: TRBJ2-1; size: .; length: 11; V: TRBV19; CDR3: CASSTGSEQFF; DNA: TGTGCCAGTAGTACTGGGAGTGAGCAGTTCTTC
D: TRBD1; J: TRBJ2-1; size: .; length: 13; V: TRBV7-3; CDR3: CASSFQGAYEQFF; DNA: TGTGCCAGCAGCTTCCAGGGGGCCTATGAGCAGTTCTTC
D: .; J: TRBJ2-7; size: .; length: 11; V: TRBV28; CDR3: CASSLHYEQYF; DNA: TGTGCCAGCAGTTTACACTACGAGCAGTACTTC
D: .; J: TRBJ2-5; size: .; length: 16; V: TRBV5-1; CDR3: CASSLVPDSLQETQYF; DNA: TGCGCCAGCAGCTTGGTCCCGGACAGCCTACAAGAGACCCAGTACTTC
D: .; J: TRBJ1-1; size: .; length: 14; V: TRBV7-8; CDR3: CASSLKQTNTEAFF; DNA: TGTGCCAGCAGCCTCAAACAGACGAACACTGAAGCTTTCTTT
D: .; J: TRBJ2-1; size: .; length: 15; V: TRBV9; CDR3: CASSLLGSSYNEQFF; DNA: TGTGCCAGCAGCCTCCTAGGGAGCTCCTACAATGAGCAGTTCTTC
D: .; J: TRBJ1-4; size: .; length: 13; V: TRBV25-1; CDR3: CASRGAGSQKLFF; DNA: TGTGCCAGCAGAGGGGCAGGAAGTCAAAAACTGTTTTTT
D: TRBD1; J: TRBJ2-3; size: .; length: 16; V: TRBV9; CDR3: CASSTRDRGLKDTQYF; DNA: TGTGCCAGCAGCACCCGGGACAGGGGTCTTAAAGATACGCAGTATTTT
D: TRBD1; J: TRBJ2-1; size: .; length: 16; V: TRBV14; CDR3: CASSQKPGQLGNEQFF; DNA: TGTGCCAGCAGCCAGAAACCGGGACAGCTCGGCAATGAGCAGTTCTTC
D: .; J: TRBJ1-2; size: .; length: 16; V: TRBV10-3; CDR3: CAISESMTLDNYGYTF; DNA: TGTGCCATCAGTGAGTCGATGACACTAGACAACTATGGCTACACCTTC
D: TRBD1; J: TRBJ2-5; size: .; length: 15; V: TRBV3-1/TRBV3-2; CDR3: CASSQGQGPKETQYF; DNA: TGTGCCAGCAGCCAAGGACAGGGTCCGAAAGAGACCCAGTACTTC
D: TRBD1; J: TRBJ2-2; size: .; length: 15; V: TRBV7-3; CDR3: CASSRGQANTGELFF; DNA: TGTGCCAGCAGCCGGGGACAGGCGAACACCGGGGAGCTGTTTTTT
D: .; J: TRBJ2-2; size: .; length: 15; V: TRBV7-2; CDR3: CASSLRTANTGELFF; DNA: TGTGCCAGCAGCCTACGAACAGCGAACACCGGGGAGCTGTTTTTT
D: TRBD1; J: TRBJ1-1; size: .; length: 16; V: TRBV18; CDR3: CASSLGKAGGNTEAFF; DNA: TGTGCCAGCTCACTGGGTAAGGCAGGGGGGAACACTGAAGCTTTCTTT
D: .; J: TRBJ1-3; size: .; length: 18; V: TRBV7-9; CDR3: CASSLLSVTDPSGNTIYF; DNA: TGTGCCAGCAGCTTACTCTCCGTGACAGACCCCTCTGGAAACACCATATATTTT
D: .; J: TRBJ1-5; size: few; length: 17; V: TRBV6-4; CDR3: CASSDSGGAWSNQPQHF; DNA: TGTGCCAGCAGTGACTCGGGGGGGGCCTGGAGCAATCAGCCCCAGCATTTT
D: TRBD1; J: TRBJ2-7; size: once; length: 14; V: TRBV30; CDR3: CAWSVGTGSYEQYF; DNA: TGTGCCTGGAGTGTAGGGACAGGGTCCTACGAGCAGTACTTC
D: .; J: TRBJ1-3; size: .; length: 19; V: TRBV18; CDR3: CASSPFAPGQQGSGNTIYF; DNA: TGTGCCAGCTCACCGTTTGCCCCTGGGCAACAGGGATCTGGAAACACCATATATTTT
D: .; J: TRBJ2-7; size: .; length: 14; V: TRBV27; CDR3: CASSSSDYPYEQYF; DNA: TGTGCCAGCAGTTCCTCGGACTACCCCTACGAGCAGTACTTC
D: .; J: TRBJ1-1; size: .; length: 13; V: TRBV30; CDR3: CAWSVQGNTEAFF; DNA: TGTGCCTGGAGTGTACAGGGGAACACTGAAGCTTTCTTT
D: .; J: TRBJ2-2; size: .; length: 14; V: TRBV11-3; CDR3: CASSLSLGSGELFF; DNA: TGTGCCAGCAGCTTATCCTTGGGGAGCGGGGAGCTGTTTTTT
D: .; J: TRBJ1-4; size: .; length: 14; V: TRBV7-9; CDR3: CASSLVFLEEKLFF; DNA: TGTGCCAGCAGCTTAGTTTTTCTTGAGGAAAAACTGTTTTTT
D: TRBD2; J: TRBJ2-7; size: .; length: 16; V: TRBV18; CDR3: CASSPTASGSSYEQYF; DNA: TGTGCCAGCTCGCCGACCGCTAGCGGGAGCTCCTACGAGCAGTACTTC